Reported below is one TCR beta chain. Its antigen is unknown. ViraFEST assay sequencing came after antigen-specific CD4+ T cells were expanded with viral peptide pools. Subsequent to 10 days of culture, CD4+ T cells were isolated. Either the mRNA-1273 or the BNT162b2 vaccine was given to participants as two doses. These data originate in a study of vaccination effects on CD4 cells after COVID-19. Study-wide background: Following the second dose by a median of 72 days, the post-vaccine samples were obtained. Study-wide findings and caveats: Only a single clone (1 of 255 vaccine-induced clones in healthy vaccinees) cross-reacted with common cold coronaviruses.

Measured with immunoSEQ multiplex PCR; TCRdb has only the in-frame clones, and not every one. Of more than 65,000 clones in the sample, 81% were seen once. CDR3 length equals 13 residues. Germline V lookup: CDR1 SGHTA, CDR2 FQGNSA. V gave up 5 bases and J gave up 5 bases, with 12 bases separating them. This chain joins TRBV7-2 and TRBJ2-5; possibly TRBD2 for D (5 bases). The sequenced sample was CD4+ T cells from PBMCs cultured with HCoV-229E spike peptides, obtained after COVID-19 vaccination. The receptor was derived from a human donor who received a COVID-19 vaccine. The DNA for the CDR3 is TGTGCCAGCAGCCGCACTAGGTTGGAGACCCAGTACTTC. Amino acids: CASSRTRLETQYF.